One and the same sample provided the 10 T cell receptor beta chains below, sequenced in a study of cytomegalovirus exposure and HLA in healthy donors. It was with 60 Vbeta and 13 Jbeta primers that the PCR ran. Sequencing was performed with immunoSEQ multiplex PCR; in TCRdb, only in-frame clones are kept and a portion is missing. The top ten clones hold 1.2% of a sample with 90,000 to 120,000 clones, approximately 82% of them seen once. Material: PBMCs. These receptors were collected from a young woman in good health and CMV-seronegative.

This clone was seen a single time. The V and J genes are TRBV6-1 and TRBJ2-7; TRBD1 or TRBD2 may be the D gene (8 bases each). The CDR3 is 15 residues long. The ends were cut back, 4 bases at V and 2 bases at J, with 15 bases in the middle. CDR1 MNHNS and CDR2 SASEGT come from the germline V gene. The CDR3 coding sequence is TGTGCCAGCAGTGTAGCGGGACAGGTGACCTACGAGCAGTACTTC. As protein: CASSVAGQVTYEQYF.

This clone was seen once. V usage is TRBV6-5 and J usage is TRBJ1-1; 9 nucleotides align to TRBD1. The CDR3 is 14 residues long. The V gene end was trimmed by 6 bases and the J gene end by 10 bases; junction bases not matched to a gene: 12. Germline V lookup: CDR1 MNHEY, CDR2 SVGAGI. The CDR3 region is CASRPNRGRPPAFF. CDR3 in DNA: TGTGCCAGCAGACCAAACAGGGGGCGGCCTCCAGCTTTCTTT.

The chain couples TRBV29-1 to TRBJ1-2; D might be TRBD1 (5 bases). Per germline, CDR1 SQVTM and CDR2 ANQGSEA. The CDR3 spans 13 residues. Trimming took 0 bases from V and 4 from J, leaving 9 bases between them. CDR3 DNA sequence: TGCAGCGTTGAAGATCAGGGCTTCTATGGCTACACCTTC. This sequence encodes CSVEDQGFYGYTF.

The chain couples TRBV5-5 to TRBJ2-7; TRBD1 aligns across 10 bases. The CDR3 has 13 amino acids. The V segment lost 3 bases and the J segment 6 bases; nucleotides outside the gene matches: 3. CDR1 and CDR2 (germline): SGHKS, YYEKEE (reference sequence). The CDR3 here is CASSSDRGSEQYF. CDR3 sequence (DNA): TGTGCCAGCAGCTCGGACAGGGGGAGCGAGCAGTACTTC.

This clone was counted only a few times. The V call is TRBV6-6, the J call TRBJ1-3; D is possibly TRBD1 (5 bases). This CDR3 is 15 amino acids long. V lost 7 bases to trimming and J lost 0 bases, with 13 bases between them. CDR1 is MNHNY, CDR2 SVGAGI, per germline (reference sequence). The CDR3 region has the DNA TGTGCCAGCACGACAGAACCCTACTCTGGAAACACCATATATTTT. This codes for CASTTEPYSGNTIYF.

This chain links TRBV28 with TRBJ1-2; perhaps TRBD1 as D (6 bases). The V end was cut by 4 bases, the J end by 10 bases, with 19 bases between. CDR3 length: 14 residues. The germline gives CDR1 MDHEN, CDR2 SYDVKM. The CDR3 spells CASSSPGAPNVYTF. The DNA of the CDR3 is TGTGCCAGCAGTTCCCCAGGGGCACCTAATGTCTACACCTTC.

CDR3 nucleotide sequence: TGTGCCAGCAGCTTAGTATTGGGGCTAGCTTTCTTT. Amino acids: CASSLVLGLAFF. The V and J genes are TRBV11-2 and TRBJ1-1, with TRBD1 as a possible D gene (5 bases). The CDR3 is 12 amino acids. CDR1 and CDR2 from the germline V gene are SGHAT and FQNNGV. With 1 base removed from V and 10 bases from J, the gap between germline ends came to 10 bases.

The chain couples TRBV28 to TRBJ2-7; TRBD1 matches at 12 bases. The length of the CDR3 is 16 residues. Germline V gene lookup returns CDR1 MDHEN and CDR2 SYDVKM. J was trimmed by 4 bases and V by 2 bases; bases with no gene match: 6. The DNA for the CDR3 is TGTGCCAGCAGTTTAGGGGGGACAGGGGGCGGGTACGAGCAGTACTTC. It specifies CASSLGGTGGGYEQYF. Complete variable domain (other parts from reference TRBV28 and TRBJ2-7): DVKVTQSSRYLVKRTGEKVFLECVQDMDHENMFWYRQDPGLGLRLIYFSYDVKMKEKGDIPEGYSVSREKKERFSLILESASTNQTSMYLCASSLGGTGGGYEQYFGPGTRLTVT.

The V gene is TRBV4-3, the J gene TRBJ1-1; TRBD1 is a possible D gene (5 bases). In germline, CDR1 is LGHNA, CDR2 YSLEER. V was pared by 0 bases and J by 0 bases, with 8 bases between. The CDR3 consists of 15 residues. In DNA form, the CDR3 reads TGCGCCAGCAGCCAAGATCAGGGATTGAACACTGAAGCTTTCTTT. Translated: CASSQDQGLNTEAFF.

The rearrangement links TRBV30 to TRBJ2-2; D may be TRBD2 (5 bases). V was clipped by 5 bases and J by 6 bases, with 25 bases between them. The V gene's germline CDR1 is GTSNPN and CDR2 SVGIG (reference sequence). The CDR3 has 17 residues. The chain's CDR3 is CAWGPGRSPFEAGELFF. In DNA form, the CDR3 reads TGTGCCTGGGGTCCGGGAAGGAGCCCTTTCGAAGCCGGGGAGCTGTTTTTT.